The rows below give T cell receptor beta chains drawn from one sample of a study of blood T cell repertoires in COVID-19. Produced via immunoSEQ multiplex PCR; TCRdb's table is partial and in-frame only. The sample includes roughly 300,000 clones, about 90% of them seen just once. Specimen: peripheral blood. These receptors came from a man aged 18-30 years who had recovered from COVID-19. The CDR3 runs from the conserved cysteine through the conserved F or W. Each record gives: D gene, J gene, V gene, clone size, CDR3 protein, CDR3 DNA. D genes are given only for firm matches. For some rows the clone size is stated as once, few or many, or as a class when expanded; others skip it.

TRBD1 | TRBJ2-5 | TRBV19 | . | CASSSSTGVETQYF | TGTGCCAGTAGTTCTTCGACAGGGGTAGAGACCCAGTACTTC
. | TRBJ1-3 | TRBV30 | . | CAWWGQGNTIYF | TGTGCCTGGTGGGGCCAGGGGAACACCATATATTTT
TRBD2 | TRBJ2-1 | TRBV10-2 | . | CASGGLADNEQFF | TGCGCCAGCGGGGGACTAGCGGACAATGAGCAGTTCTTC
. | TRBJ2-1 | TRBV5-5 | . | CASSLAQGGVFNEQFF | TGTGCCAGCAGCTTGGCACAGGGGGGGGTATTCAATGAGCAGTTCTTC
. | TRBJ2-1 | TRBV11-2 | . | CASSQGGEQFF | TGTGCCAGCTCCCAAGGGGGTGAGCAGTTCTTC
. | TRBJ2-3 | TRBV9 | . | CASSEDSVSTDTQYF | TGTGCCAGCAGCGAGGACAGCGTAAGCACAGATACGCAGTATTTT
TRBD1 | TRBJ1-1 | TRBV10-1 | few | CASSAGTGGTEAFF | TGCGCCAGCAGTGCCGGGACAGGGGGCACTGAAGCTTTCTTT
. | TRBJ2-2 | TRBV3-1/TRBV3-2 | . | CASSQDNRADTGELFF | TGTGCCAGCAGCCAAGATAACAGGGCGGACACCGGGGAGCTGTTTTTT
TRBD1 | TRBJ1-2 | TRBV10-3 | . | CAISDNRGGGYTF | TGTGCCATCAGTGATAACAGGGGAGGTGGCTACACCTTC
. | TRBJ1-1 | TRBV15 | once | CATSRNRDLNTEAFF | TGTGCCACCAGCAGAAACAGGGACCTGAACACTGAAGCTTTCTTT
TRBD2 | TRBJ2-5 | TRBV19 | . | CASTAREGRGETQYF | TGTGCCAGTACCGCCAGGGAGGGCCGAGGTGAGACCCAGTACTTC
. | TRBJ1-4 | TRBV29-1 | . | CSVETSTNEKLFF | TGCAGCGTTGAGACATCAACTAATGAAAAACTGTTTTTT
TRBD1 | TRBJ2-7 | TRBV11-2 | few | CASSRTGNEQYF | TGTGCCAGCAGCCGGACAGGGAACGAGCAGTACTTC
TRBD1 | TRBJ1-2 | TRBV6-5 | . | CASSSPGTGLRGYTF | TGTGCCAGCAGTTCCCCCGGGACAGGGTTACGTGGCTACACCTTC
TRBD1 | TRBJ2-4 | TRBV19 | . | CASSIGQADGNIQYF | TGTGCCAGTAGTATCGGACAGGCGGACGGAAACATTCAGTACTTC
. | TRBJ1-1 | TRBV5-5 | . | CASQGGGMNTEAFF | TGTGCTTCGCAAGGTGGAGGGATGAACACTGAAGCTTTCTTT
. | TRBJ2-7 | TRBV29-1 | once | CSVEDTGDYEQYF | TGCAGCGTTGAGGATACGGGAGACTACGAGCAGTACTTC
TRBD1 | TRBJ1-2 | TRBV5-6 | . | CASSLPSGTVDYGYTF | TGTGCCAGCAGCTTGCCGTCCGGGACAGTAGACTATGGCTACACCTTC
. | TRBJ2-1 | TRBV2 | . | CASNRGSYNEQFF | TGTGCCAGCAATCGGGGCTCCTACAATGAGCAGTTCTTC
. | TRBJ1-1 | TRBV9 | . | CASSVEPDLNTEAFF | TGTGCCAGCAGCGTAGAACCTGACTTGAACACTGAAGCTTTCTTT
. | TRBJ1-1 | TRBV9 | . | CASSGRGGEAFF | TGCGCCAGCAGCGGACGGGGGGGTGAAGCTTTCTTT
. | TRBJ1-5 | TRBV6-2/TRBV6-3 | . | CASSYLKPGYSNQPQHF | TGTGCCAGCAGTTACTTGAAACCAGGGTATAGCAATCAGCCCCAGCATTTT
TRBD2 | TRBJ2-3 | TRBV20-1 | . | CSASTSGGAGSTDTQYF | TGCAGTGCTAGTACTAGCGGGGGGGCCGGGAGCACAGATACGCAGTATTTT
. | TRBJ2-7 | TRBV27 | few | CASRKPGESYEQYF | TGTGCCAGCAGAAAGCCGGGAGAGAGCTACGAGCAGTACTTC